This TCR beta chain was profiled in a study of identical twins. This CDR3 region has 17 residues. With 0 bases removed from V and 4 bases from J, the gap between germline ends came to 16 bases. The germline gives CDR1 LNHDA, CDR2 SQIVND (reference sequence). Template switching introduced a universal primer site, and the cDNA bore unique molecular identifiers. TCRdb re-derived calls from the 5' RACE reads in MiXCR, one entry per CDR3 protein. The table lists roughly 770,000 distinct CDR3 sequences, over 15% of them singletons, with under 15% in the top ten. These data are also associated with another study on T cells expressing NK-cell markers. From that second work: The share of CD8+ T cells held by dominant NKG2C+ clonotypes was about 1.0-7.5% in several donors. The study found these clonotypes also leading the CD3+CD56-NKG2C+ fraction in a few donors. Whether the expanded NKG2C+ T cell clones recognized HCMV remained unclear.

The chain combines TRBV19 with TRBJ2-1; a possible D gene is TRBD1 (6 bases). The TCR originated in a woman aged 18 to 35 in good health. The source material was PBMCs. The chain's CDR3 is CASSIDLWGQQYNEQFF. CDR3 DNA: TGTGCCAGTAGTATAGATCTATGGGGGCAACAGTACAATGAGCAGTTCTTC. Together with reference TRBV19 and TRBJ2-1, the CDR3 gives the full variable domain: DGGITQSPKYLFRKEGQNVTLSCEQNLNHDAMYWYRQDPGQGLRLIYYSQIVNDFQKGDIAEGYSVSREKKESFPLTVTSAQKNPTAFYLCASSIDLWGQQYNEQFFGPGTRLTVL.